This record looks at one T cell receptor (beta chain) sequence and its context. The data were obtained in a study of cytomegalovirus exposure and HLA in healthy donors. 60 Vbeta and 13 Jbeta primers were used in PCR. Some clones are missing from TCRdb's copy, which holds only in-frame ones; the method was immunoSEQ multiplex PCR. The sample has 150,000 or so clones, and its top ten clones hold 1.5% to 2%. This clonotype was sampled from a man younger than 35 in good health and CMV-seronegative. Sample: PBMCs.

The CDR3 spells CASSVATGTATGELFF. CDR3 sequence (DNA): TGTGCCAGCAGCGTTGCTACCGGGACAGCCACCGGGGAGCTGTTTTTT. The J gene is TRBJ2-2, the V gene TRBV9; 7 bases match TRBD1. Germline-derived CDR1 and CDR2 are SGDLS and YYNGEE. This CDR3 has 16 residues. Trimming removed 2 bases from V and 4 bases from J; junction bases left unmatched: 8.